One sample yielded the 17 T cell receptor beta chains listed below, sequenced in a study of cytomegalovirus exposure and HLA in healthy donors. The PCR had 60 Vbeta and 13 Jbeta primers. Assay used: immunoSEQ multiplex PCR; TCRdb lists only in-frame clones, some missing. This repertoire shows approximately 220,000 clones, approximately 81% found once; its top ten account for about 3%. The sequenced sample was PBMCs. Receptor source: a man between 25 and 39 years old in good health and CMV-seronegative.

The J gene is TRBJ1-1, the V gene TRBV19; 7 nucleotides align to TRBD1. This CDR3 is built from 14 residues. From germline, CDR1 is LNHDA and CDR2 SQIVND (reference sequence). The V gene end was trimmed by 4 bases and the J gene end by 0 bases; junction bases not matched to a gene: 2. DNA for the CDR3: TGTGCCAGTAGTAGGGGACAGTTGAACACTGAAGCTTTCTTT. Its protein product is CASSRGQLNTEAFF.

The chain joins TRBV2 to TRBJ2-3; unclear D gene. The germline gives CDR1 SNHLY, CDR2 FYNNEI. The V end was cut by 8 bases, the J end by 3 bases, with 15 bases between. This CDR3 has 14 residues. This CDR3 is CASVKERGTDTQYF. The CDR3 nucleotides read TGTGCCAGCGTGAAAGAGCGAGGTACAGATACGCAGTATTTT. The full variable domain, rest sourced from reference TRBV2 and TRBJ2-3, is EPEVTQTPSHQVTQMGQEVILRCVPISNHLYFYWYRQILGQKVEFLVSFYNNEISEKSEIFDDQFSVERPDGSNFTLKIRSTKLEDSAMYFCASVKERGTDTQYFGPGTRLTVL.

The CDR3 DNA reads TGTGCCAGTAGTATAGTGACAGGGGGCTGGTCAGCCGGGGAGCTGTTTTTT. Its translation: CASSIVTGGWSAGELFF. The chain employs TRBV19 and TRBJ2-2, with 10 bases fitting TRBD1. Germline CDR1 is LNHDA and CDR2 is SQIVND (reference sequence). V lost 1 base and J lost 6; bases outside the gene matches: 8. The CDR3 loop spans 17 amino acids.

This chain joins TRBV7-9 and TRBJ2-7; D might be TRBD1 (5 bases). Germline CDR1 SEHNR, CDR2 FQNEAQ (reference sequence). The CDR3 loop spans 16 amino acids. Trimming took off 5 bases at V and 4 bases at J, with 21 bases between the two ends. CDR3: CASSPLGQGSLYEQYF. The CDR3 coding sequence is TGTGCCAGCAGCCCCCTGGGGCAGGGCAGCCTATACGAGCAGTACTTC.

This clone was detected only a few times. The chain is built from TRBV29-1 and TRBJ2-7; the D is unclear. Germline V gene lookup returns CDR1 SQVTM and CDR2 ANQGSEA. The CDR3 totals 12 residues. The germline V and J ends were trimmed by 4 bases and 2 bases, with 9 bases remaining between them. In DNA form, the CDR3 reads TGCAGCGTTGTTCACGAGACCTACGAGCAGTACTTC. Its translation is CSVVHETYEQYF.

The V and J genes are TRBV13 and TRBJ2-1; TRBD2 matches 12 bases. The CDR3 extends over 17 amino acids. CDR1 and CDR2 (germline): PRHDT, FYEKMQ (reference sequence). With 5 bases clipped from V and 5 bases from J, the junction kept 10 bases outside the gene matches. CDR3 in amino acids: CASSPDTSGGYHNEQFF. CDR3 DNA sequence: TGTGCCAGCAGCCCAGACACTAGCGGGGGGTACCACAATGAGCAGTTCTTC.

The chain joins TRBV10-2 to TRBJ1-1, with TRBD1 as a possible D gene (5 bases). V lost 8 bases, J lost 3 bases, and 19 bases lay in between. Germline V gives CDR1 WSHSY, CDR2 SAAADI. CDR3 size: 15 residues. Written as DNA, the CDR3 is TGCGCCAGCGGAGAGGGGCGTGGAGGGTACACTGAAGCTTTCTTT. Translation gives CASGEGRGGYTEAFF.

The chain carries TRBV7-9 and TRBJ1-1, with D tentatively TRBD1 (6 bases). The CDR3 covers 12 residues. V was cut by 2 bases and J by 11 bases, with 12 bases left in between. Per the germline V gene, CDR1 is SEHNR and CDR2 is FQNEAQ (reference sequence). CDR3 sequence reads: CASSLPTGRAFF. CDR3 in DNA: TGTGCCAGCAGCTTACCGACAGGTCGGGCTTTCTTT.

The J gene is TRBJ2-5, the V gene TRBV20-1; no clear D. The V gene lost 4 bases and the J gene lost 0 bases, with 3 bases spanning the gap. CDR3 size: 11 residues. CDR1 and CDR2 (germline): DFQATT, SNEGSKA (reference sequence). The CDR3 spells CSANNQETQYF. CDR3 coding DNA: TGCAGTGCTAATAACCAAGAGACCCAGTACTTC.

The chain links TRBV5-8 to TRBJ1-3; no definite D call. V lost 4 bases and J 5 bases, leaving 16 bases between the germline ends. From germline, CDR1 is SGHTS and CDR2 YDEGEE. The CDR3 runs to 15 residues. CDR3 sequence: CASSPSWVNRNTIYF. Here the CDR3 DNA reads TGTGCCAGCAGCCCTAGTTGGGTGAATAGAAACACCATATATTTT.

The CDR3 DNA sequence: TGCAGTGCGGGAGACGAGACCCAGTACTTC. Translation gives CSAGDETQYF. The V gene is TRBV20-1, the J gene TRBJ2-5, with a possible D match to TRBD2 (5 bases). Germline CDR1 reads DFQATT; CDR2 reads SNEGSKA (reference sequence). V shed 6 bases and J shed 5 bases, with 7 bases lying between them. The CDR3 is made up of 10 amino acids.

V gene TRBV18 combines with J gene TRBJ2-7; D is undetermined. Germline V gene lookup returns CDR1 KGHSH and CDR2 LQKENI. The CDR3 runs 15 residues. V was trimmed by 0 bases and J by 1 base, leaving 10 bases between them. The CDR3 sequence is CASSPPVAPSYEQYF. CDR3 coding DNA: TGTGCCAGCTCACCACCGGTGGCACCATCCTACGAGCAGTACTTC.

The rearrangement uses TRBV19 and TRBJ2-1; 8 bases map to TRBD1. Germline CDR1 and CDR2: LNHDA and SQIVND (reference sequence). This CDR3 has 16 amino acids. V lost 5 bases to trimming and J lost 6 bases; unmatched junction nucleotides: 12. The CDR3, as DNA: TGTGCCAGTAGTGCGCGACAGGGGAGTATTGTCAATGAGCAGTTCTTC. It specifies CASSARQGSIVNEQFF.

The CDR3 spells CASGLQGGGYTF. The DNA for the CDR3 is TGTGCTAGTGGTTTACAGGGCGGAGGCTACACCTTC. This chain connects TRBV12-5 to TRBJ1-2; a weak D match, TRBD1 (6 bases). The V and J ends lost 3 bases and 8 bases respectively, with 10 bases between them. Looked up from germline, CDR1 is LGHNT and CDR2 is FRNRAP. The CDR3 runs to 12 residues.

This clone appeared once. V usage is TRBV2 and J usage is TRBJ1-2; TRBD1 aligns across 7 bases. This CDR3 is 12 amino acids long. V shed 5 bases, J shed 8 bases, and the junction held 5 bases outside the gene matches. Germline CDR1 and CDR2: SNHLY and FYNNEI. The CDR3 DNA reads as TGTGCCAGCAGTCGAGACAGGGAAGGCTACACCTTC. This encodes CASSRDREGYTF.

The rearrangement joins TRBV6-6 to TRBJ1-3, with TRBD1 identical over 8 bases. V was pared by 4 bases and J by 4 bases, with 6 bases of the junction left unmatched. Per the germline V gene, CDR1 is MNHNY and CDR2 is SVGAGI (reference sequence). This CDR3 has 15 residues. CDR3 sequence (DNA): TGTGCCAGCAGTTTTACGGGGACAGGAGGAAACACCATATATTTT. Translated: CASSFTGTGGNTIYF.

The chain couples TRBV11-2 to TRBJ2-5, with D maybe TRBD1 (5 bases). This CDR3 spans 16 amino acids. From germline, CDR1 is SGHAT and CDR2 FQNNGV. V lost 0 bases and J lost 5, with 16 bases in between. The CDR3 sequence: CASSLEWLDSRETQYF. CDR3 coding DNA: TGTGCCAGCAGCTTAGAATGGTTAGACAGTAGGGAGACCCAGTACTTC.